The 27 T cell receptor beta chains given below trace back to one sample, sequenced in a study of blood T cell repertoires in COVID-19. Assay: immunoSEQ multiplex PCR; the TCRdb copy retains only in-frame clones and omits some. The sample holds around 150,000 clones, over 70% seen once. Specimen: peripheral blood. These receptors came from a woman of 80 years or more with active or convalescent COVID-19.

Only a few counts were recorded for this clone. The J gene is TRBJ1-1, the V gene TRBV12-5; D remains ambiguous. V was trimmed by 0 bases and J by 0 bases, leaving 8 bases between them. CDR1 and CDR2 (germline): LGHNT, FRNRAP. The CDR3 totals 15 residues. CDR3 region: CASGLVMSLNTEAFF. CDR3 sequence (DNA): TGTGCTAGTGGTTTGGTAATGAGTTTGAACACTGAAGCTTTCTTT.

This clone was counted once. The chain couples TRBV14 to TRBJ2-5; D possibly corresponds to TRBD1 (6 bases). This CDR3 contains 15 residues. Germline V gene sequence: CDR1 SGHDN, CDR2 FVKESK. With 5 bases removed from V and 4 bases from J, the gap between germline ends came to 17 bases. DNA for the CDR3: TGTGCCAGCAGCGCAAAACAGGGTTGGTTAGAGACCCAGTACTTC. Encoded protein: CASSAKQGWLETQYF.

The J gene is TRBJ2-3, the V gene TRBV7-9; D is perhaps TRBD2 (6 bases). The CDR3 consists of 13 residues. Trimming removed 3 bases from V and 5 bases from J, with 9 bases in between. Per germline, CDR1 SEHNR and CDR2 FQNEAQ (reference sequence). CDR3 DNA sequence: TGTGCCAGCAGCTTCAGGGAGGTAGATACGCAGTATTTT. Translated, it gives CASSFREVDTQYF.

The chain recombines TRBV19 with TRBJ2-3; D unresolved. Germline V lookup: CDR1 LNHDA, CDR2 SQIVND (reference sequence). Trimming pared 3 bases from V and 2 bases from J, leaving 9 bases between. This CDR3 has 14 amino acids. This chain's CDR3 is CASSISMATDTQYF. CDR3 in DNA: TGTGCCAGTAGTATTTCGATGGCCACAGATACGCAGTATTTT.

The chain carries TRBV7-9 and TRBJ1-1; D is perhaps TRBD1 (6 bases). The V end was cut by 5 bases, the J end by 1 base, with 17 bases between. The CDR3 has 16 amino acids. CDR1 and CDR2 from the germline V gene are SEHNR and FQNEAQ (reference sequence). CDR3 nucleotide sequence: TGTGCCAGCAGCGCTGACTCGGACAGATGGAACACTGAAGCTTTCTTT. Protein sequence: CASSADSDRWNTEAFF.

In this sample, this clone turned up once. The chain uses TRBV7-2 and TRBJ2-7, with 8 bases identical to TRBD1. Trimming took 11 bases from V and 4 from J; bases not matched to a gene: 10. Germline-derived CDR1 and CDR2 are SGHTA and FQGNSA. This CDR3 spans 13 amino acids. The DNA of the CDR3 is TGTGCCTCCACACAGGGGGTTCTTTACGAGCAGTACTTC. Its translation is CASTQGVLYEQYF.

This rearrangement joins TRBV27 to TRBJ2-7; TRBD2 matches 14 bases. J gave up 9 bases and V 6 bases, and 4 bases lay outside the gene matches. The germline CDR1 and CDR2 sequences are MNHEY and SMNVEV (reference sequence). The CDR3 loop spans 13 amino acids. The CDR3: CASRSGLAGGQYF. As DNA, the CDR3 is TGTGCCAGCAGATCCGGACTAGCGGGGGGGCAGTACTTC.

The CDR3 here is CASRTTGATNEKLFF. CDR3 nucleotide sequence: TGTGCCAGCAGAACTACAGGGGCAACTAATGAAAAACTGTTTTTT. The chain is built from TRBV2 and TRBJ1-4; TRBD1 aligns across 7 bases. The CDR3 is 15 amino acids. Trimming took 6 bases from V and 0 from J; bases not matched to a gene: 4. Per germline, CDR1 SNHLY and CDR2 FYNNEI. Complete variable domain (other parts from reference TRBV2 and TRBJ1-4): EPEVTQTPSHQVTQMGQEVILRCVPISNHLYFYWYRQILGQKVEFLVSFYNNEISEKSEIFDDQFSVERPDGSNFTLKIRSTKLEDSAMYFCASRTTGATNEKLFFGSGTQLSVL.

This sequence joins TRBV12-5 and TRBJ2-7, with a weak D call TRBD1 (6 bases). Germline CDR1 and CDR2: LGHNT and FRNRAP. V was clipped by 4 bases and J by 3 bases, with 16 bases between them. The CDR3 is made up of 15 amino acids. Here the CDR3 reads CASGSAGQKDYEQYF. Written as DNA, the CDR3 is TGTGCTAGTGGTTCCGCCGGACAGAAGGACTACGAGCAGTACTTC. The full variable domain, rest sourced from reference TRBV12-5 and TRBJ2-7, is DARVTQTPRHKVTEMGQEVTMRCQPILGHNTVFWYRQTMMQGLELLAYFRNRAPLDDSGMPKDRFSAEMPDATLATLKIQPSEPRDSAVYFCASGSAGQKDYEQYFGPGTRLTVT.

The chain combines TRBV4-1 with TRBJ1-2; D is possibly TRBD1 (5 bases). V was cut by 1 base and J by 4 bases, with 10 bases left in between. In germline, CDR1 is MGHRA, CDR2 YSYEKL. This CDR3 has 14 amino acids. The CDR3 protein is CASSQGLDTYGYTF. CDR3 in DNA: TGCGCCAGCAGCCAAGGGCTGGACACCTATGGCTACACCTTC.

V usage is TRBV9 and J usage is TRBJ2-2, with 7 bases aligning to TRBD1. With V trimmed by 1 base and J by 5 bases, 5 bases remained unmatched. Germline V gives CDR1 SGDLS, CDR2 YYNGEE. This CDR3 is 15 amino acids long. CDR3 in amino acids: CASSVTGDATGELFF. CDR3 DNA: TGTGCCAGCAGCGTAACAGGGGACGCGACCGGGGAGCTGTTTTTT.

As DNA, the CDR3 is TGTGCCAGCAGCTTGAGAGGAGACTACTATGGCTACACCTTC. Its translation is CASSLRGDYYGYTF. The gene calls are TRBV5-4 and TRBJ1-2; D is undetermined. Trimming cost V 1 base and J 3 bases, with 10 bases left between them. This CDR3 is 14 amino acids long. Germline-derived CDR1 and CDR2 are SGHNT and YYREEE (reference sequence).

As for this clone: Distinct nucleotide sequences in the sample also encode this CDR3. The rearrangement uses TRBV7-2 and TRBJ1-5; 9 nucleotides match TRBD1. The CDR3 totals 13 residues. Unmatched junction bases numbered 1, after V lost 4 bases and J lost 6 bases. Looked up from germline, CDR1 is SGHTA and CDR2 is FQGNSA. This chain's CDR3 is CASSSTGGQPQHF. The CDR3 bases are TGTGCCAGCAGCTCGACAGGGGGTCAGCCCCAGCATTTT.

The rearrangement joins TRBV7-2 to TRBJ1-6; unclear D gene. The germline CDR1 and CDR2 sequences are SGHTA and FQGNSA. This CDR3 is 18 amino acids long. Trimming shortened V by 3 bases and J by 6 bases, and 21 bases separated the two germline ends. The CDR3 nucleotides read TGTGCCAGCAGCTTTCAGGTGCCCTTCGGGATTATTAATTCACCCCTCCACTTT. Translated: CASSFQVPFGIINSPLHF.

The chain combines TRBV12-3 or TRBV12-4 with TRBJ2-7, with D possibly TRBD1 on 6 matching bases. Trimming removed 5 bases from V and 10 bases from J, with 18 bases in between. This CDR3 comprises 13 residues. The CDR3 DNA reads as TGTGCCAGCAGTGGAACGCGTTGGGACACTCAGTACTTC. Translation gives CASSGTRWDTQYF.

The V and J genes are TRBV7-2 and TRBJ2-1, with D tentatively TRBD1 (6 bases). V was pared by 0 bases and J by 0 bases, with 9 bases between. Germline lookup yields CDR1 SGHTA and CDR2 FQGNSA. This CDR3 comprises 16 residues. The chain's CDR3 is CASSLAGASSYNEQFF. As DNA, the CDR3 is TGTGCCAGCAGCTTAGCGGGGGCAAGCTCCTACAATGAGCAGTTCTTC.

The chain combines TRBV5-8 with TRBJ2-7; tentative D call: TRBD1 (5 bases). The CDR3 extends over 12 amino acids. CDR1 is SGHTS, CDR2 YDEGEE, per germline. The V end lost 4 bases, the J end lost 3 bases, and 8 bases lay between the germline ends. The chain's CDR3 is CASSQGSYEQYF. The DNA of the CDR3 is TGTGCCAGCAGCCAGGGAAGCTACGAGCAGTACTTC.

This clone was observed a few times. The CDR3 reads CASSWDRGTYGYTF. The CDR3 DNA reads TGTGCCAGCTCATGGGACAGGGGGACCTATGGCTACACCTTC. The chain uses TRBV18 and TRBJ1-2; 11 bases are shared with TRBD1. After removal of 5 bases from V and 4 bases from J, the junction contained 3 bases not matched to a gene. Germline assignment: CDR1 KGHSH and CDR2 LQKENI. The CDR3 has 14 residues.

The chain links TRBV29-1 to TRBJ2-1, with 7 bases lining up with TRBD2. CDR3 size: 13 residues. In germline, CDR1 is SQVTM, CDR2 ANQGSEA. J lost 0 bases, V lost 4 bases, and 0 bases had no gene match. The CDR3 DNA follows: TGCAGCGTTGCGGGAGGCTCCTACAATGAGCAGTTCTTC. Its translation is CSVAGGSYNEQFF.

V is TRBV6-1 and J is TRBJ2-5, with D possibly matching TRBD2 (5 bases). Germline V gene sequence: CDR1 MNHNS, CDR2 SASEGT. V was shortened by 2 bases and J by 7 bases, with 17 bases between the two germline ends. The CDR3 runs to 15 residues. The CDR3 region is CASSEFWGSAGTQYF. The DNA for the CDR3 is TGTGCCAGCAGTGAATTCTGGGGAAGTGCGGGGACCCAGTACTTC.

V and J are TRBV4-3 and TRBJ2-2; TRBD2 matches 8 bases. CDR3 length equals 16 residues. J was trimmed by 3 bases and V by 1 base; bases with no gene match: 4. CDR1 is LGHNA, CDR2 YSLEER, per germline. CDR3 sequence (DNA): TGCGCCAGCAGCCAAGGGGCGGGGGGTCACACCGGGGAGCTGTTTTTT. It translates to CASSQGAGGHTGELFF.

This clone was seen a few times. The rearrangement uses TRBV5-1 and TRBJ1-2; no firm D call. V gave up 1 base and J gave up 4 bases, with 8 bases separating them. The CDR3 has 13 residues. CDR1 and CDR2 (germline): SGHRS, YFSETQ. The CDR3 DNA is TGCGCCAGCAGCTTGCAACAACGCTATGGCTACACCTTC. The encoded protein is CASSLQQRYGYTF. Drawing the rest from reference TRBV5-1 and TRBJ1-2, the complete variable domain is KAGVTQTPRYLIKTRGQQVTLSCSPISGHRSVSWYQQTPGQGLQFLFEYFSETQRNKGNFPGRFSGRQFSNSRSEMNVSTLELGDSALYLCASSLQQRYGYTFGSGTRLTVV.

This chain connects TRBV11-3 to TRBJ1-1; tentatively, D is TRBD1 (6 bases). Trimming pared 4 bases from V and 4 bases from J, leaving 16 bases between. This CDR3 spans 15 amino acids. CDR1 is SGHNT, CDR2 YENEEA, per germline. The DNA for the CDR3 is TGTGCCAGCAGCTCCAGGGGCCCCACCTTCACTGAAGCTTTCTTT. Its protein is CASSSRGPTFTEAFF.

The chain recombines TRBV10-3 with TRBJ2-7; 7 nucleotides agree with TRBD2. J lost 5 bases, V lost 4 bases, and 5 bases had no gene match. Germline lookup yields CDR1 ENHRY and CDR2 SYGVKD. This CDR3 is built from 13 residues. For the CDR3, the DNA is TGTGCCATCAGTGTTAGGGGAGGGGACGAGCAGTACTTC. Protein sequence: CAISVRGGDEQYF.

This chain connects TRBV11-2 to TRBJ2-7; 15 bases line up with TRBD2. V gave up 4 bases and J gave up 4 bases; unmatched junction bases: 5. Germline V gives CDR1 SGHAT, CDR2 FQNNGV. This CDR3 spans 16 amino acids. CDR3 sequence reads: CASSYGLAGGLYEQYF. The CDR3 DNA follows: TGTGCCAGCAGCTACGGACTAGCGGGGGGGTTGTACGAGCAGTACTTC. Supplemented by reference TRBV11-2 and TRBJ2-7, the full variable domain reads EAGVAQSPRYKIIEKRQSVAFWCNPISGHATLYWYQQILGQGPKLLIQFQNNGVVDDSQLPKDRFSAERLKGVDSTLKIQPAKLEDSAVYLCASSYGLAGGLYEQYFGPGTRLTVT.

The rearrangement uses TRBV19 and TRBJ1-5; perhaps TRBD1 as D (6 bases). Germline assignment: CDR1 LNHDA and CDR2 SQIVND (reference sequence). Between the trimmed V and J ends, which lost 5 bases and 3 bases, there was a span of 11 bases. CDR3 length: 14 amino acids. Here the CDR3 DNA reads TGTGCCAGTAGTTATGGACAGATCAATCAGCCCCAGCATTTT. Amino acids: CASSYGQINQPQHF. The whole variable domain, filled in from reference TRBV19 and TRBJ1-5, reads DGGITQSPKYLFRKEGQNVTLSCEQNLNHDAMYWYRQDPGQGLRLIYYSQIVNDFQKGDIAEGYSVSREKKESFPLTVTSAQKNPTAFYLCASSYGQINQPQHFGDGTRLSIL.

This chain links TRBV5-6 with TRBJ2-7; 7 bases map to TRBD1. This CDR3 is 13 amino acids long. V lost 0 bases to trimming and J lost 4 bases; unmatched junction nucleotides: 1. The germline gives CDR1 SGHDT, CDR2 YYEEEE. The CDR3 region is CASSLVDRYEQYF. The CDR3 DNA reads as TGTGCCAGCAGCTTGGTGGACAGGTACGAGCAGTACTTC.